This entry describes one T cell receptor beta chain. Its specificity is unknown. V was clipped by 0 bases and J by 9 bases, with 8 bases between them. In germline, CDR1 is LGHDT, CDR2 YNNKEL (reference sequence). The CDR3 totals 12 residues. This entry is derived from a study of T cell responses to AZD1222 COVID-19 vaccine. Study-wide results and caveats: Only 5 or 6 people who got AZD1222 tested seropositive at baseline.

The repertoire was sequenced with immunoSEQ multiplex PCR; TCRdb's copy has only in-frame clones and lacks some. Seen here are over 120,000 clones, roughly 88% observed once, and the top ten hold about 5%. Sample: peripheral blood, taken 28 days after the second dose of the MenACWY control vaccine. V and J are TRBV3-1 (or the pseudogene TRBV3-2) and TRBJ2-5, with a tentative D call TRBD2 (5 bases). This clonotype was sampled from an adult who received the MenACWY meningococcal vaccine as a control. This CDR3 reads CASSQERLSQYF. The CDR3 nucleotides read TGTGCCAGCAGCCAAGAGCGACTATCCCAGTACTTC.